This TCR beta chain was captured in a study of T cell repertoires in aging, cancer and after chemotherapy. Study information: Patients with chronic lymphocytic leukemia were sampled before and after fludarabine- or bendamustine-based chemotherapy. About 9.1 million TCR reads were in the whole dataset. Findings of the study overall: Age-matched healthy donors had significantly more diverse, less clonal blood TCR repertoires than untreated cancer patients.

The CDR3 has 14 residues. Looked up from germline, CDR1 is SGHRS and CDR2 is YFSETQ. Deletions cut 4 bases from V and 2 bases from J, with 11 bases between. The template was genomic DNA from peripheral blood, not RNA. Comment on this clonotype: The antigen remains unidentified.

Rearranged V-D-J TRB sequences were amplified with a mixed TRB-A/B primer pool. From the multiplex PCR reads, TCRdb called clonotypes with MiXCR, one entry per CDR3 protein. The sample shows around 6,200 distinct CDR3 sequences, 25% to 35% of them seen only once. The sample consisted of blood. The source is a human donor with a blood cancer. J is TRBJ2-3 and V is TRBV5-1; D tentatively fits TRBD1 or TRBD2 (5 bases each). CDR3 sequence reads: CASSPGTPTDTQYF. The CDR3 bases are TGCGCCAGCAGCCCCGGGACCCCCACAGATACGCAGTATTTT.